This entry concerns a single T cell receptor (beta chain). Libraries were prepared by immunoSEQ multiplex PCR; TCRdb keeps only in-frame clonotypes and omits some of them. The table includes 90,000 to 120,000 clones, under 95% detected once. This sample was taken from a study of T cell changes during pregnancy in multiple sclerosis. The germline V and J ends were trimmed by 6 bases and 4 bases, with 6 bases remaining between them. CDR3 size: 11 residues. Germline V gene data show CDR1 as MNHEY and CDR2 as SVGAGI. The rearrangement joins TRBV6-5 to TRBJ1-1; no clear D. The clonotype comes from a female donor in good health, enrolled as a control in a pregnancy study. Sequences were derived from peripheral blood, sampled in the third trimester of pregnancy. The chain's CDR3 is CASSRSTEAFF. CDR3 in DNA: TGTGCCAGCAGCCGTTCCACTGAAGCTTTCTTT.